The entry that follows covers one T cell receptor (beta chain) sequence. Its antigen is not known. This specimen comes from a study of shared clonotypes between healthy human individuals. Study-wide points: Rarefaction analysis demonstrated incomplete sorted-subset sequencing notwithstanding large depth. Across a handful of donors, naive CD4 shared 5% to 6.5%, naive CD8 approximately 3.5%, memory CD4 roughly 2.2%, memory CD8 0.4% to 0.5%.

The assay ran at deep level. Using immunoSEQ multiplex PCR, the repertoire was profiled, and TCRdb retains in-frame clones only, with some absent. The sample has 1 million to 1.2 million clones; approximately 80% are singletons. Sample: memory CD4+ T cells from PBMCs. Subset here: CD45RA-negative fraction. This sequence was found in a man in his late teens or twenties in good health. Some clones in this sample may be carry-over from other donors' samples.

CDR3 region: CAISFGLAGDSPSTDTQYF. DNA for the CDR3: TGTGCCATCAGTTTCGGACTAGCGGGAGACTCCCCTAGCACAGATACGCAGTATTTT. V usage is TRBV10-3 and J usage is TRBJ2-3, with TRBD2 matching 13 bases. The germline V gene encodes CDR1 ENHRY and CDR2 SYGVKD. The CDR3 has 19 residues. The trim removed 5 bases at V and 0 bases at J, leaving 11 bases unmatched.